Here is one TCR beta chain with its context. This clonotype occurred once. No antigen is known for it. Base qualities are not provided; no much larger clone lies one nucleotide away. One read represents weak support. Amplification of TCR beta CDR3 regions was carried out from RNA transcripts. For the first round of RT-PCR on the TCR CDR3, the HTBI primer set was used together with the Qiagen OneStep RT-PCR kit. Libraries were constructed in a second round of multiplex PCR, after which size selection and purification were performed. The libraries were sequenced on an Illumina HiSeq2000 using paired-end 100 bp reads. Processing in the source paper ran as follows. Raw data were processed with SOAPnuke, discarding reads with adapters, uncalled bases, mean Phred below 15, or no exact constant-primer or identifier match. High-quality paired reads were merged using COPE v1.2.5, and each unique nucleotide sequence was defined as a clonotype. Clonotypes were aligned to IMGT TRBV, TRBD and TRBJ reference segments using MiTCR v1.1. The analysis was restricted to V-J combinations with a frequency above 0.0001, which together covered just over 98% of the repertoires. A TCS score was defined as the ratio of F50 (clonal expansion) to E x V (chaos), with BLOSUM62-based TCRdist applied between CDR3 peptides within each V-J. Welch's t-statistics and random forest reduced some 510 V-J features to 10 to 15, which were used in a naive Bayes classifier (R e1071). TCRdb applied fastp at Q25 and MiXCR to the public reads, then kept only in-frame beta chains. Each record represents a unique CDR3 protein, reported with the most common genes and DNA among its rows. V and J calls and clone size were set by TCRdb, not the authors. Here the sample has 350,000 to 450,000 distinct CDR3 sequences; about 18% occur a single time. Of the sample, approximately 33% falls within the top ten clones.

The CDR3 measures 12 amino acids from cysteine to phenylalanine. The retained sequence is limited to the CDR3, 36 bases, with the frame set at the first base. From the germline V gene, CDR1 is SGHTA and CDR2 is FQGTGA. V loses 6 bases of germline sequence and J loses 5 bases, and the interval between the two ends is 9 bases. This sample is drawn from a study of T cells in Graves' hyperthyroidism and ophthalmopathy (dated by TCRdb to the late 2010s). Describing the broader study: Peripheral blood samples were taken at the time of initial diagnosis, prior to any treatment. TCR V-J signatures able to tell the groups apart were searched for in a discovery cohort of 100 patients, of whom more than 40 had Graves' ophthalmopathy and roughly 57 had stable Graves' hyperthyroidism. Prospective prediction of ophthalmopathy was tested in an independent validation cohort of fewer than 20 hyperthyroidism patients and around 16 patients who later progressed to ophthalmopathy. For training and testing, the 100 or so patients in the discovery cohort were randomly divided in a 7:3 ratio. In several Graves' hyperthyroidism patients, the study also compared T-cell repertoires from thyroid tissue with T-cell repertoires from blood. After blood sampling, hyperthyroidism patients were treated with methimazole at a starting dose of 30 mg daily, and ophthalmopathy patients were treated with high-dose intravenous methylprednisolone. According to the paper, TCR Vbeta CDR3 sequencing was carried out on approximately 140 peripheral blood samples, which came from about 45 ophthalmopathy, around 74 hyperthyroidism and roughly 17 progressor patients.

Hyperthyroidism patients were newly diagnosed, had a disease duration of under 2 months, and were aged 18 to 65 years. Any patient with an uncontrolled infection, another autoimmune disease, pregnancy or lactation was excluded. Clinical symptoms, serum thyroxine and TRAb, thyroid ultrasound, and orbital computed tomography formed the basis for the diagnoses. Blood from progressor patients was drawn when they were first diagnosed with hyperthyroidism, before any ophthalmopathy symptoms appeared. PBMCs were isolated from roughly 10 ml of fresh peripheral blood by Ficoll-Paque density gradient centrifugation. Progressor patients were first diagnosed with Graves' hyperthyroidism and then developed ophthalmopathy during follow-up. Total RNA was extracted with Trizol reagent, and quality was checked on an Agilent 2100 Bioanalyzer. What the work shows at the level of the full study, not this receptor alone: In validation, progression to ophthalmopathy was predicted by the model with 70% to 71% sensitivity and 72% to 80% specificity, a median of around 5.9 months before onset. Most expanded thyroid clonotypes (frequency above 0.001) were also detected in blood, suggesting blood repertoires may reflect thyroid immune responses. No statistical method was used to fix the sample size in advance, and group allocation was not hidden from the investigators. A model built on a 13 V-J signature distinguished ophthalmopathy from stable hyperthyroidism, reaching about 89% sensitivity and about 81% specificity in cross-validation and 80%/75% in testing.

The sequence is built from TRBV7-3 and TRBJ2-3; the D gene lacks a confident call. Specimen: blood. The sequence derives from a woman aged 25 to 39 with Graves' hyperthyroidism that later progressed to Graves' ophthalmopathy. The DNA sequence is as follows: TGTGCCAGCAGTACATGGGGAGATACGCAGTATTTT. This encodes CASSTWGDTQYF.